This record covers a single T cell receptor (beta chain). The data stem from a study of blood T cell repertoires in COVID-19. Study in general: The analysed material was cDNA or gDNA that came from T cells, B-cell-depleted T cells, or PBMCs.

In the original workflow: Amplification from reference gene primers served as the basis for estimated nucleated cell counts. Sequencing was performed with immunoSEQ multiplex PCR; in TCRdb, only in-frame clones are kept and a portion is missing. D and trimming were read from the DNA, whereas the V and J calls and clone size are those reported in that table. The sample has 150,000 to 200,000 clones, roughly four fifths seen once. Seattle patients were enrolled while actively infected and followed longitudinally. The V gene lost 2 bases and the J gene lost 4 bases, with 12 bases spanning the gap. Germline V gene data show CDR1 as SNHLY and CDR2 as FYNNEI. The CDR3 sequence is 16 residues long.

This clonotype was obtained from a woman aged 70 to 79 with COVID-19, enrolled during active disease. The sequenced sample was peripheral blood. The chain links TRBV2 to TRBJ2-6; a possible D gene is TRBD1 (5 bases). CDR3 nucleotides: TGTGCCAGCAGTGAATCCGTAGGGGCGGGGGCCAACGTCCTGACTTTC. As protein: CASSESVGAGANVLTF. The variable domain in full, with the rest retrieved from reference TRBV2 and TRBJ2-6, is EPEVTQTPSHQVTQMGQEVILRCVPISNHLYFYWYRQILGQKVEFLVSFYNNEISEKSEIFDDQFSVERPDGSNFTLKIRSTKLEDSAMYFCASSESVGAGANVLTFGAGSRLTVL.